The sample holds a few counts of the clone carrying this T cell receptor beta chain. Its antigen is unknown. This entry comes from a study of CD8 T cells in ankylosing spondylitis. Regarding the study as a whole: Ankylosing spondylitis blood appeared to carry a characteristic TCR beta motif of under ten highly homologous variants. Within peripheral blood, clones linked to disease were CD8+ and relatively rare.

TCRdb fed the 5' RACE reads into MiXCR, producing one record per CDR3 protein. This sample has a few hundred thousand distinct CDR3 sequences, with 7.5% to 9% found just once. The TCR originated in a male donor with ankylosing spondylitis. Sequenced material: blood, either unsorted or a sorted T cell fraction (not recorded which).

The CDR3 region is CASSITGAGTEAFF. DNA for the CDR3: TGTGCCAGTAGTATTACAGGGGCTGGGACTGAAGCTTTCTTT. The chain is built from TRBV19 and TRBJ1-1, with 7 bases aligning to TRBD1. Germline CDR1 and CDR2: LNHDA and SQIVND (reference sequence). CDR3 length equals 14 residues. V trimming: 3 bases; J trimming: 5 bases; junction bases outside the gene matches: 6.